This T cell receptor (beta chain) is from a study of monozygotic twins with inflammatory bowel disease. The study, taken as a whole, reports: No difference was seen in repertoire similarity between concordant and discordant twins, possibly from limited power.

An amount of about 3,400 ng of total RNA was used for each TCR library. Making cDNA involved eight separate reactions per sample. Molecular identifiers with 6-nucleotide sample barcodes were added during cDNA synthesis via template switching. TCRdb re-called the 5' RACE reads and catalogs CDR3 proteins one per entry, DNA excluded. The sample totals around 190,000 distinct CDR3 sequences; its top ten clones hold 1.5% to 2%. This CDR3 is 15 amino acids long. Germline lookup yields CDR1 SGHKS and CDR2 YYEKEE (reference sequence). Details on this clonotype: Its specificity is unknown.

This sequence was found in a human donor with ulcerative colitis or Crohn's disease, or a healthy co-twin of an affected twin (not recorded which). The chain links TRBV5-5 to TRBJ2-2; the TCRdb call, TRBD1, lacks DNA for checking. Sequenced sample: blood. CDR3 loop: CASSLDRDNTGELFF.